The 8 T cell receptor beta chains below were found in one sample sequenced in a study of blood T cell repertoires in COVID-19. Assay used: immunoSEQ multiplex PCR; TCRdb lists only in-frame clones, some missing. The table lists roughly 24,000 clones, more than 80% of them singletons, with under 8% in the top ten. Sequencing input: peripheral blood. Receptors originate from a human donor in a cohort sampled during active COVID-19.

The chain joins TRBV9 to TRBJ2-7; D is possibly TRBD1 (6 bases). The V end lost 4 bases, the J end lost 6 bases, and 17 bases lay between the germline ends. The CDR3 is 14 residues long. The V gene's germline CDR1 is SGDLS and CDR2 YYNGEE. The CDR3 DNA follows: TGTGCCAGCAGCCCCGAGGGGGTAGGCCTCGAGCAGTACTTC. This codes for CASSPEGVGLEQYF.

The chain couples TRBV2 to TRBJ1-1; perhaps TRBD1 as D (5 bases). The V gene lost 7 bases and the J gene lost 1 base, with 10 bases spanning the gap. CDR1 and CDR2 from the germline V gene are SNHLY and FYNNEI. The CDR3 is 13 residues long. CDR3 sequence: CASTVTENTEAFF. CDR3 sequence (DNA): TGTGCCAGCACGGTGACAGAGAACACTGAAGCTTTCTTT.

The rearrangement uses TRBV25-1 and TRBJ2-5, with D possibly matching TRBD2 (7 bases). The CDR3 consists of 15 residues. Trimming pared 5 bases from V and 4 bases from J, leaving 17 bases between. From germline, CDR1 is MGHDK and CDR2 SYGVNS. The CDR3 bases are TGTGCCAGCAGTCCGCCCCTAGGGGGGGTAGAGACCCAGTACTTC. It specifies CASSPPLGGVETQYF.

The chain recombines TRBV7-2 with TRBJ1-6, with D possibly TRBD1 on 6 matching bases. The CDR3 has 14 residues. With 2 bases removed from V and 9 bases from J, the gap between germline ends came to 11 bases. Germline V lookup: CDR1 SGHTA, CDR2 FQGNSA. CDR3 bases: TGTGCCAGCAGCTTACAGGGGCGAGGTTCACCCCTCCACTTT. Amino acid sequence: CASSLQGRGSPLHF.

The V call is TRBV2, the J call TRBJ1-4; maybe TRBD1 (6 bases). Trimming shortened V by 4 bases and J by 8 bases, and 14 bases separated the two germline ends. Germline V CDR1 and CDR2: SNHLY, FYNNEI. The CDR3 is 14 amino acids. The CDR3 loop is CASSGVTGNEKLFF. The CDR3, as DNA: TGTGCCAGCAGTGGGGTAACAGGGAACGAAAAACTGTTTTTT.

V usage is TRBV5-1 and J usage is TRBJ1-6, with D possibly matching TRBD1 (6 bases). CDR3 size: 15 residues. Trimming took 0 bases from V and 7 from J, leaving 11 bases between them. Germline V gene sequence: CDR1 SGHRS, CDR2 YFSETQ. CDR3 region: CASSLGQGQNSPLHF. CDR3 DNA: TGCGCCAGCAGCTTGGGGCAGGGGCAAAATTCACCCCTCCACTTT.

The chain has TRBV28 and TRBJ1-2; unclear D gene. The ends were cut back, 1 base at V and 7 bases at J, with 16 bases in the middle. The CDR3 has 15 residues. Germline V CDR1 and CDR2: MDHEN, SYDVKM. The CDR3 sequence: CASSLSPGSLAGYTF. Here the CDR3 DNA reads TGTGCCAGCAGTTTATCCCCCGGCAGTTTAGCTGGCTACACCTTC.

This clone turned up a few times. V and J are TRBV28 and TRBJ1-1, with a possible D match to TRBD1 (5 bases). Germline-derived CDR1 and CDR2 are MDHEN and SYDVKM. The CDR3 contains 16 residues. The V gene lost 6 bases and the J gene lost 3 bases, with 20 bases spanning the gap. The CDR3 DNA is TGTGCCAGCAGCTCCGGCGGGGCAGCGTTGTACACTGAAGCTTTCTTT. Amino acids: CASSSGGAALYTEAFF.